The subject of this entry is one T cell receptor (beta chain). The target of this receptor is not known. Base qualities are missing; no much larger clone stands one base away. The CDR3 starts with the cysteine, ends with the phenylalanine, and has 15 residues. Only the CDR3 portion is preserved as DNA: 45 bases, with reading frame beginning at the first base. The germline V gene gives CDR1 as ENHRY and CDR2 as SYGVKD. The germline V and J ends show losses of 8 bases and 4 bases respectively, and no gene match explains 10 bases of the junction. The sample comes from a study of response to subunit inactivated influenza vaccine (dated by TCRdb to 2016 to 2019). For the study in its entirety: The study used deep quantitative T cell receptor repertoire profiling to track responses to a trivalent subunit inactivated influenza vaccine.

Library preparation used RT-PCR. These reads were obtained on an Illumina HiSeq 2500. In-frame beta chains were kept once TCRdb had trimmed the public reads at Q25 with fastp and called clones with MiXCR. Each entry is one CDR3 protein sequence, shown with its most common DNA and genes. The sample yields around 520,000 distinct CDR3 sequences; 25% were counted once. The ten largest clones represent approximately 2% of the sample. What the research found in general, with its limitations: It was suggested by the authors that each seasonal influenza vaccination may recruit only a limited number of new T cells.

This TCR was sampled from a man aged 45 to 65 who received an inactivated influenza vaccine. Donor details come from another sample of the same person, matched by shared clones. This chain is built from TRBV10-3 and TRBJ2-1, with TRBD2 matching 8 junction bases. The sample consisted of CD4+ T cells sorted from PBMCs, taken approximately 5 days after vaccination. The nucleotide sequence reads as follows: TGTGCCATCGAGTCGTCGACTAGCGCATACAATGAGCAGTTCTTC. This yields the protein CAIESSTSAYNEQFF.